A single sample gave rise to the 6 T cell receptor beta chains below, sequenced in a study of blood T cell repertoires in COVID-19. Assay: immunoSEQ multiplex PCR; the TCRdb copy retains only in-frame clones and omits some. Of roughly 230,000 clones listed, nearly 90% are singletons. Specimen: peripheral blood. These receptors were taken from a woman aged 55-70 years with COVID-19, enrolled during active disease.

Notes on this clone: Other DNA sequences of this sample code for an identical CDR3. The chain recombines TRBV7-2 with TRBJ1-2, with 9 bases matching TRBD1. Looked up from germline, CDR1 is SGHTA and CDR2 is FQGNSA. The junction had 6 bases not matched to a gene; V was cut back by 5 bases and J by 2 bases. The CDR3 spans 15 residues. CDR3 residues: CASSPRTGANYGYTF. DNA for the CDR3: TGTGCCAGCAGCCCCAGGACAGGGGCGAACTATGGCTACACCTTC.

The chain couples TRBV7-9 to TRBJ2-1, with TRBD1 identical over 7 bases. This CDR3 is 13 amino acids long. Germline CDR1 and CDR2: SEHNR and FQNEAQ (reference sequence). With V trimmed by 7 bases and J by 6 bases, 6 bases remained unmatched. The CDR3 region is CASIRAGGNEQFF. The CDR3 DNA sequence: TGTGCCAGCATCCGGGCAGGGGGCAATGAGCAGTTCTTC.

The DNA for the CDR3 is TGTGCCAGTTCGGGACAGGGGGCGAATGGGGCCAACGTCCTGACTTTC. Protein product: CASSGQGANGANVLTF. The chain couples TRBV19 to TRBJ2-6; TRBD1 agrees at 12 bases. This CDR3 contains 16 residues. Germline lookup yields CDR1 LNHDA and CDR2 SQIVND (reference sequence). V lost 8 bases and J lost 3; bases outside the gene matches: 5.

The CDR3 region has the DNA TGTGCCAGCAGCCAAGGCGAACTAGCGGGGTTCTCCTACGAGCAGTACTTC. Its translation is CASSQGELAGFSYEQYF. The genes are TRBV14 and TRBJ2-7, with TRBD2 identical over 10 bases. This CDR3 is 17 amino acids long. V was pared by 1 base and J by 0 bases, with 6 bases of the junction left unmatched. CDR1 and CDR2 (germline): SGHDN, FVKESK. Full variable domain (remainder filled in from reference TRBV14 and TRBJ2-7): EAGVTQFPSHSVIEKGQTVTLRCDPISGHDNLYWYRRVMGKEIKFLLHFVKESKQDESGMPNNRFLAERTGGTYSTLKVQPAELEDSGVYFCASSQGELAGFSYEQYFGPGTRLTVT.

This clone was seen a single time. In DNA, the CDR3 is TGCGCCAGCAGCTTGGACGTGGGCTTTGCGAACGAGCAGTACTTC. Amino acids: CASSLDVGFANEQYF. The J gene is TRBJ2-7, the V gene TRBV5-1, with unresolved D. V was shortened by 0 bases and J by 5 bases, with 15 bases between the two germline ends. The CDR3 has 15 residues. Germline V lookup: CDR1 SGHRS, CDR2 YFSETQ.

CDR3 residues: CASSLGLTSADTQYF. CDR3 coding DNA: TGTGCCAGCAGCTTGGGTCTTACTAGCGCAGATACGCAGTATTTT. The chain joins TRBV5-5 to TRBJ2-3; TRBD2 matches at 7 bases. The CDR3 loop spans 15 amino acids. Losses at the gene ends were 0 bases for V and 4 bases for J; bases not matched to a gene: 5. From germline, CDR1 is SGHKS and CDR2 YYEKEE (reference sequence).